This entry features one TCR beta chain sequence. This clone was recorded only once. The specificity of this receptor is unknown. No base-level quality is on record; no much larger clone is a single base apart. The intended sense of this specimen's time point label: after neoadjuvant nivolumab, at surgical resection. None of the patients had received prior systemic or radiation treatment, and all were newly diagnosed with stage II-IVA oral cavity squamous cell carcinoma. The cohort consisted of patients with HPV-negative, locally advanced oral cavity squamous cell carcinoma. Peripheral blood mononuclear cells were analyzed directly, without maintenance or expansion in culture. The samples were drawn from a longitudinal correlative study tied to a single-arm phase II trial testing neoadjuvant nivolumab in oral cavity squamous cell carcinoma. Subject-matched pre- and post-treatment PBMCs and tumors from three responders and three non-responders underwent genomic DNA-based TCRbeta sequencing. Peripheral blood mononuclear cells were collected before nivolumab treatment and were collected again after treatment, at the time of surgery. The Maxwell RSC DNA from Cells kit was used to extract genomic DNA from PBMCs.

The germline V end is reduced by 5 bases and the J end by 8 bases; junction bases left unmatched: 4. Including cysteine and phenylalanine, the CDR3 has 12 amino acids. The sequence is cut down to CDR3 DNA, 36 bases in frame from base 1. CDR1 and CDR2 are drawn from the germline V gene: MNHNS, SASEGT. The sample comes from a study of neoadjuvant anti-PD-1 for oral cavity cancer listed by TCRdb under 2021. In the study overall: Before undergoing curative-intent surgical resection, most patients got three to four biweekly nivolumab doses at 3 mg/kg. There were approximately 12 patients in the parent correlative cohort, and the response rate was roughly 34%. A fourth nivolumab dose was given around day 43 to patients without progression, and definitive surgical resection was performed in those patients on days 50-56. Responders were defined as patients with complete response, partial response or stable disease by RECIST 1.1; non-responders were defined as patients with progression. Results the study describes overall, beyond this receptor: After neoadjuvant nivolumab, non-responders showed significantly higher T cell clonality (Gini index) in PBMCs than responders did. Higher pretreatment blood TCRbeta clonality and lower post-treatment tumor TCRbeta clonality were correlated with higher pretreatment blood Treg/Th17 ratios. Only a few patients per response group were included in the TCR analyses, and larger cohorts for validation were called for by the authors.

For deep sequencing, PBMC libraries mostly used around 0.45 ug of input genomic DNA, with six replicates for each sample. The immunoSEQ hsTCRbeta kit was used to prepare TCRbeta libraries, following the manufacturer's instructions. The completed libraries were mixed into a single pool at 3 nM, then sequenced with an Illumina NovaSeq 6000 S4 flow cell. Regarding the original processing steps: Raw data preprocessing and quality control were performed with the immunoSEQ Analyzer. The analysis was limited to productive rearrangements, and each clonotype was defined by a unique CDR3 amino acid sequence. Using the R package tcR, the researchers computed the Gini-Simpson index as their estimate of repertoire clonality. Gini indices were compared with Student's t test, and associations with tumor size change were assessed by Pearson correlation. The table comes from immuneACCESS by way of TCRdb, which keeps in-frame sequences with V and J called. Part of the clones is missing from these tables; in studies checked, under half for an unresolved V gene and the rest for unknown reasons. That table gives V, J and clone size, and the DNA gave D and trimming. For this sample the table gives about 42,000 clones, of which roughly 77% were detected only once. The top ten constitute around 4.9% of the sample.

This TCR came from a person aged 40 to 85 with oral cavity squamous cell carcinoma. This specimen consisted of PBMCs, obtained after nivolumab (anti-PD-1) treatment. This receptor chain uses TRBV6-1 and TRBJ1-1; the junction holds 8 bases that match TRBD1. The DNA reads TGTGCCAGCAGTCCCAGGGGGCAGGAAGCTTTCTTT. Translated, it reads CASSPRGQEAFF.